These 29 T cell receptor beta chains came from one sample sequenced in a study of T cells after posttransplantation cyclophosphamide. Method: immunoSEQ multiplex PCR; TCRdb's copy keeps in-frame clones and lacks some. The data contain about 47,000 clones, around 91% of them singletons. Sequencing used PBMCs. The receptors derive from a woman aged 45 to 65 in good health and a related stem cell transplant donor.

The chain joins TRBV18 to TRBJ2-5, with TRBD1 as a possible D gene (6 bases). The end of the DNA fits TRBJ2-7 better, so the J call may be wrong. From germline, CDR1 is KGHSH and CDR2 LQKENI. The CDR3 covers 15 residues. The CDR3 loop reads CASSPSWTASYEQYF. CDR3 coding DNA: TGTGCCAGCTCACCGTCCTGGACAGCTTCCTACGAGCAGTACTTC.

The V and J genes are TRBV7-9 and TRBJ2-1; 8 bases match TRBD2. This CDR3 spans 15 amino acids. Germline assignment: CDR1 SEHNR and CDR2 FQNEAQ (reference sequence). The J segment lost 8 bases and the V segment lost 5 bases, leaving 11 bases of the junction unmatched. In DNA form, the CDR3 reads TGTGCCAGCAGCCCAAGTGGTAGCGGGGTATATGAGCAGTTCTTC. It codes for CASSPSGSGVYEQFF.

The V and J genes are TRBV19 and TRBJ1-1; the match to TRBD1 covers 8 bases. Germline loops: CDR1 LNHDA, CDR2 SQIVND (reference sequence). The CDR3 covers 14 residues. J gave up 5 bases and V 10 bases, and 12 bases lay outside the gene matches. The CDR3 protein is CATWTGMWGTEAFF. CDR3 bases: TGTGCCACCTGGACAGGGATGTGGGGAACTGAAGCTTTCTTT.

The V gene is TRBV5-6, the J gene TRBJ2-7; D gene unclear. V gave up 6 bases and J gave up 4 bases, with 14 bases separating them. The CDR3 is 13 amino acids. Looked up from germline, CDR1 is SGHDT and CDR2 is YYEEEE. CDR3 DNA sequence: TGTGCCAGCACCGTCGACATTTTGTACGAGCAGTACTTC. This codes for CASTVDILYEQYF.

This chain uses TRBV9 with TRBJ2-5, with a tentative D call TRBD2 (5 bases). V lost 2 bases and J 4 bases, leaving 9 bases between the germline ends. Germline V CDR1 and CDR2: SGDLS, YYNGEE. This CDR3 spans 13 amino acids. CDR3 in DNA: TGTGCCAGCAGCGTGGCTAGCACAGAGACCCAGTACTTC. Protein sequence: CASSVASTETQYF.

This chain joins TRBV25-1 and TRBJ2-1, with D perhaps TRBD1 (6 bases). Germline CDR1 reads MGHDK; CDR2 reads SYGVNS. The CDR3 loop spans 18 amino acids. V was pared by 4 bases and J by 0 bases, with 19 bases between. In nucleotides, the CDR3 is TGTGCCAGCAGTGGGGGACACATTGCCTGGAGCTCCTACAATGAGCAGTTCTTC. It specifies CASSGGHIAWSSYNEQFF.

V is TRBV5-1 and J is TRBJ1-6; D is uncertain. The germline CDR1 and CDR2 sequences are SGHRS and YFSETQ. Trimming stripped 5 bases from V and 0 bases from J, with 6 bases between. The CDR3 consists of 14 residues. The CDR3 sequence: CASRESSYNSPLHF. CDR3 bases: TGCGCCAGCAGAGAGAGCTCCTATAATTCACCCCTCCACTTT.

This rearrangement joins TRBV15 to TRBJ2-7; TRBD1 agrees at 7 bases. Trimming took 3 bases from V and 2 from J; bases not matched to a gene: 10. The CDR3 covers 16 residues. Germline lookup yields CDR1 LNHNV and CDR2 YYDKDF (reference sequence). The CDR3: CATSRGWGQSTYEQYF. CDR3 nucleotide sequence: TGTGCCACCAGCAGGGGGTGGGGACAGTCAACCTACGAGCAGTACTTC.

The chain links TRBV4-1 to TRBJ1-1, with D unresolved. The CDR3 totals 15 residues. CDR1 is MGHRA, CDR2 YSYEKL, per germline. V lost 7 bases, J lost 0 bases, and 15 bases lay in between. The CDR3 sequence is CASIAAGEVNTEAFF. In DNA form, the CDR3 reads TGCGCCAGCATCGCGGCGGGAGAGGTGAACACTGAAGCTTTCTTT.

This clone was observed a single time. The chain combines TRBV11-2 with TRBJ1-1; 8 bases fit TRBD1. Germline assignment: CDR1 SGHAT and CDR2 FQNNGV. This CDR3 is 13 amino acids long. With 0 bases clipped from V and 8 bases from J, the junction kept 2 bases outside the gene matches. The CDR3: CASSLERTGEAFF. CDR3 bases: TGTGCCAGCAGCTTAGAGAGGACAGGGGAAGCTTTCTTT. The full variable domain, completed using reference TRBV11-2 and TRBJ1-1, is EAGVAQSPRYKIIEKRQSVAFWCNPISGHATLYWYQQILGQGPKLLIQFQNNGVVDDSQLPKDRFSAERLKGVDSTLKIQPAKLEDSAVYLCASSLERTGEAFFGQGTRLTVV.

The chain combines TRBV9 with TRBJ1-1; TRBD1 is a possible D gene (5 bases). The germline gives CDR1 SGDLS, CDR2 YYNGEE. Trimming took 0 bases from V and 5 from J, leaving 11 bases between them. The CDR3 is 14 residues long. CDR3 in amino acids: CASSVAGGATEAFF. The CDR3 DNA is TGTGCCAGCAGCGTAGCTGGAGGGGCTACTGAAGCTTTCTTT.

The chain joins TRBV5-1 to TRBJ2-4; the D gene is possibly TRBD1 (5 bases). Trimming stripped 4 bases from V and 2 bases from J, with 10 bases between. The CDR3 sequence is 14 residues long. Germline V gene data show CDR1 as SGHRS and CDR2 as YFSETQ. The CDR3 spells CASSRDSPKNIQYF. CDR3 DNA sequence: TGCGCCAGCAGCCGTGACAGTCCCAAAAACATTCAGTACTTC.

This sequence joins TRBV11-3 and TRBJ1-1; unclear D gene. The CDR3 has 13 amino acids. V was trimmed by 5 bases and J by 0 bases, leaving 7 bases between them. The germline V gene encodes CDR1 SGHNT and CDR2 YENEEA. The CDR3 loop reads CASSPSVNTEAFF. CDR3 DNA sequence: TGTGCCAGCAGCCCTTCTGTGAACACTGAAGCTTTCTTT.

The genes are TRBV28 and TRBJ2-4; D might be TRBD1 (6 bases). The ends were cut back, 6 bases at V and 0 bases at J, with 21 bases in the middle. From germline, CDR1 is MDHEN and CDR2 SYDVKM. The CDR3 has 18 amino acids. This CDR3 reads CASSPPPGQNLAKNIQYF. CDR3 DNA: TGTGCCAGCAGCCCCCCACCTGGACAGAACTTAGCCAAAAACATTCAGTACTTC.

The chain uses TRBV7-9 and TRBJ1-3; D uncertain. CDR3 length equals 12 residues. V lost 11 bases to trimming and J lost 3 bases, with 11 bases between them. Germline V gives CDR1 SEHNR, CDR2 FQNEAQ (reference sequence). The CDR3 protein is CAEREFGNTIYF. CDR3 nucleotide sequence: TGTGCCGAGCGGGAATTTGGAAACACCATATATTTT.

The chain links TRBV6-6 to TRBJ2-7; 7 nucleotides agree with TRBD1. This CDR3 spans 14 amino acids. Trimming removed 7 bases from V and 0 bases from J; junction bases left unmatched: 6. Germline V gives CDR1 MNHNY, CDR2 SVGAGI (reference sequence). CDR3 in DNA: TGTGCCAGCAAACTACGGGACAGCTCCTACGAGCAGTACTTC. Its translation: CASKLRDSSYEQYF.

The rearrangement uses TRBV15 and TRBJ2-7, with D tentatively TRBD1 (6 bases). Germline V gene lookup returns CDR1 LNHNV and CDR2 YYDKDF (reference sequence). Trimming took 4 bases from V and 2 from J, leaving 15 bases between them. This CDR3 spans 15 amino acids. The CDR3 loop is CATSKEDRGTYEQYF. The CDR3 DNA reads as TGTGCCACCAGCAAGGAAGATAGGGGGACCTACGAGCAGTACTTC.

The genes are TRBV7-9 and TRBJ2-7; D not resolved. CDR1 is SEHNR, CDR2 FQNEAQ, per germline (reference sequence). This CDR3 contains 13 residues. V was shortened by 8 bases and J by 1 base, with 12 bases between the two germline ends. CDR3 protein: CASHASVSYEQYF. CDR3 DNA sequence: TGTGCCAGCCACGCGAGCGTTTCCTACGAGCAGTACTTC.

The chain joins TRBV28 to TRBJ1-1, with D hard to call. The CDR3 is 14 residues long. Trimming pared 3 bases from V and 1 base from J, leaving 9 bases between. CDR1 is MDHEN and CDR2 is SYDVKM in the germline V gene. The CDR3 region has the DNA TGTGCCAGCAGTTTTGCCCAGGAGAACACTGAAGCTTTCTTT. This sequence encodes CASSFAQENTEAFF.

This chain links TRBV5-1 with TRBJ2-5; weak D call: TRBD1 (6 bases). TRBJ2-7 matches the DNA end more closely, so the J call is doubtful. The germline V gene has CDR1 SGHRS and CDR2 YFSETQ. This CDR3 has 16 residues. CDR3 protein: CASTISFAGEAYEQYF. The CDR3 DNA follows: TGCGCCAGCACCATATCCTTCGCAGGGGAAGCCTACGAGCAGTACTTC.

V is TRBV30 and J is TRBJ2-2; 8 positions match TRBD2. Germline CDR1 and CDR2: GTSNPN and SVGIG (reference sequence). This CDR3 region has 14 residues. Trimming at V came to 2 bases and at J to 7 bases, leaving 6 bases not matched to a gene. The CDR3 sequence: CAWSSGLANGELFF. The CDR3 region has the DNA TGTGCCTGGAGTTCCGGACTAGCTAACGGGGAGCTGTTTTTT.

V is TRBV5-1 and J is TRBJ2-1, with 10 bases matching TRBD2. Germline CDR1 reads SGHRS; CDR2 reads YFSETQ. The CDR3 spans 15 residues. Trimming took 0 bases from V and 8 from J; bases not matched to a gene: 5. CDR3 sequence reads: CASSLVAGGRDEQFF. The CDR3 nucleotides read TGCGCCAGCAGCTTGGTAGCGGGAGGCAGGGATGAGCAGTTCTTC.

The rearrangement joins TRBV4-2 to TRBJ2-5, with D uncertain. Near its end, the DNA agrees better with TRBJ2-7, so the J call may be wrong. This CDR3 comprises 13 residues. Per germline, CDR1 LGHNA and CDR2 YNFKEQ. The CDR3 sequence: CASSQDRSYEQYF. The CDR3 coding sequence is TGTGCCAGCAGCCAAGATCGTTCCTACGAGCAGTACTTC.

This clone was detected only once. The chain is built from TRBV28 and TRBJ1-5; 7 positions agree with TRBD1. The J segment lost 0 bases and the V segment lost 6 bases, leaving 8 bases of the junction unmatched. The CDR3 has 16 amino acids. The germline CDR1 and CDR2 sequences are MDHEN and SYDVKM. The CDR3 sequence: CASRPRQGPSNQPQHF. The CDR3 bases are TGTGCCAGCAGACCTAGACAGGGCCCTAGCAATCAGCCCCAGCATTTT.

This clone came up once. This rearrangement joins TRBV19 to TRBJ1-2, with D tentatively TRBD1 (5 bases). Trimming removed 6 bases at V and 7 bases at J, with 24 bases between. Looked up from germline, CDR1 is LNHDA and CDR2 is SQIVND (reference sequence). The CDR3 is 16 amino acids. CDR3 loop: CASRGGPGGDGFGYTF. The CDR3 region has the DNA TGTGCCAGTAGGGGGGGTCCGGGGGGAGACGGTTTTGGCTACACCTTC.

V is TRBV19 and J is TRBJ2-5, with 8 bases fitting TRBD1. Germline V gives CDR1 LNHDA, CDR2 SQIVND (reference sequence). J lost 4 bases, V lost 5 bases, and 9 bases had no gene match. The CDR3 sequence is 15 residues long. CDR3 in DNA: TGTGCCAGTAGTCCAAGGACAGGGATGGGAGAGACCCAGTACTTC. This codes for CASSPRTGMGETQYF.

The rearrangement links TRBV5-1 to TRBJ2-3; 12 bases map to TRBD2. This CDR3 has 15 amino acids. The germline CDR1 and CDR2 sequences are SGHRS and YFSETQ. V shed 5 bases, J shed 4 bases, and the junction held 5 bases outside the gene matches. The CDR3: CASRTSGGSPDTQYF. CDR3 DNA: TGCGCCAGCAGAACTAGCGGGGGGTCCCCAGATACGCAGTATTTT.

The chain has TRBV5-6 and TRBJ2-5, with 11 nucleotides matching TRBD2. The J call is uncertain, as TRBJ2-7 better fits the DNA end. The CDR3 consists of 16 residues. Per germline, CDR1 SGHDT and CDR2 YYEEEE. The CDR3 protein is CASSPLTSGEAYEQYF. As DNA, the CDR3 is TGTGCCAGCAGCCCCCTGACTAGCGGGGAAGCCTACGAGCAGTACTTC.

The chain has TRBV7-3 and TRBJ2-7; D may be TRBD2 (7 bases). CDR3 length: 14 amino acids. With 5 bases removed from V and 4 bases from J, the gap between germline ends came to 15 bases. CDR1 is SGHTA, CDR2 FQGTGA, per germline. CDR3 protein: CASSPGGQLYEQYF. The DNA for the CDR3 is TGTGCCAGCAGCCCCGGGGGGCAGTTGTACGAGCAGTACTTC.